The entry below gives a single T cell receptor beta chain sequence along with its context. These data come from a study of T cell responses to AZD1222 COVID-19 vaccine. The CDR3 extends over 14 amino acids. Only in-frame clones appear in the TCRdb table, and some are missing; sequencing was by immunoSEQ multiplex PCR. The table has around 120,000 clones, roughly 89% seen once. The material sequenced was peripheral blood, taken on day 0 of AZD1222 vaccination. The V and J genes are TRBV21-1 and TRBJ1-1. TRBV21-1 is assigned pseudogene status. The receptor comes from an adult in good health. The CDR3 region is CASSKVQTGTEAFF. CDR3 coding DNA: TGTGCCAGCAGCAAAGTACAGACGGGCACTGAAGCTTTCTTT.